These 22 T cell receptor beta chains came from one sample sequenced in a study of regulatory T cells in long-lasting Graves disease. Assembly of TCR beta libraries relied on iRepertoire HTBI primers together with Arm-PCR of CDR3 regions. TCRdb re-analysed the multiplex PCR reads in MiXCR, keeping a single row per CDR3 protein. The table lists 250,000 to 300,000 distinct CDR3 sequences, 15% to 20% of them singletons. Documented time point: newly diagnosed GD, antithyroid drugs for less than 3 months. PBMC-extracted RNA yielded the TCR library. The sample was also linked to a second study, of T cells in Graves' hyperthyroidism and ophthalmopathy.

Sequences were derived from peripheral blood mononuclear cells (PBMCs), sampled at new diagnosis, from a patient treated with antithyroid drugs. These receptor sequences come from a woman aged 25 to 39 with Graves disease.

To note about this clonotype: This could be a read error, since a much larger clone is one nucleotide away. The chain couples TRBV5-5 to TRBJ1-1; D call uncertain. The CDR3 covers 12 residues. V was pared by 9 bases and J by 6 bases, with 15 bases between. Germline CDR1 and CDR2: SGHKS and YYEKEE (reference sequence). CDR3 sequence (DNA): TGTGCCACAAAGCCGAAGGACGCTGAAGCTTTCTTT. It translates to CATKPKDAEAFF.

This clonotype has more than one count but fewer than ten. The CDR3 nucleotides are TGTGCCAGCTCATCCTATTCCGGGACAGGGATGAACGGGGAGCTGTTTTTT. Encoded protein: CASSSYSGTGMNGELFF. This rearrangement joins TRBV18 to TRBJ2-2, with 9 bases aligning to TRBD1. Germline V CDR1 and CDR2: KGHSH, LQKENI. Trimming cost V 5 bases and J 7 bases; bases outside gene matches: 14. This CDR3 is 17 amino acids long.

This clonotype was observed many times. The V and J genes are TRBV14 and TRBJ1-6; 7 bases match TRBD1. The CDR3 totals 15 residues. J lost 4 bases, V lost 1 base, and 1 base had no gene match. The germline CDR1 and CDR2 sequences are SGHDN and FVKESK. CDR3 loop: CASSQVQGYNSPLHF. The CDR3 DNA is TGTGCCAGCAGCCAAGTACAGGGGTATAATTCACCCCTCCACTTT.

This clonotype was seen ten or more times. The rearrangement links TRBV9 to TRBJ1-1; 12 positions agree with TRBD1. In germline, CDR1 is SGDLS, CDR2 YYNGEE. With V trimmed by 3 bases and J by 6 bases, 3 bases remained unmatched. The CDR3 contains 14 residues. The CDR3 is CASSGDRGQSEAFF. CDR3 DNA: TGTGCCAGCAGCGGGGACAGGGGGCAGTCTGAAGCTTTCTTT.

This clonotype was found many times. A read error may explain this, as a much larger clone is one base away. V usage is TRBV6-1 and J usage is TRBJ1-2; D is unresolved. The V and J ends lost 7 bases and 3 bases respectively, with 12 bases between them. The CDR3 has 13 residues. Germline lookup yields CDR1 MNHNS and CDR2 SASEGT. CDR3 protein: CASTQVGHYGYTF. As DNA, the CDR3 is TGTGCCAGCACCCAGGTAGGACACTATGGCTACACCTTC.

This clonotype was seen many times. The V and J genes are TRBV6-2 or TRBV6-3 and TRBJ2-1; D possibly uses TRBD1 or TRBD2 (6 bases each). Deletions cut 7 bases from V and 7 bases from J, with 20 bases between. This CDR3 has 15 residues. Germline CDR1 is MNHEY and CDR2 is SVGEGT. This chain's CDR3 is CASTGLGAGGNEQFF. The CDR3, as DNA: TGTGCCAGCACTGGATTGGGGGCCGGGGGTAATGAGCAGTTCTTC.

This clonotype was seen at least ten times. The rearrangement uses TRBV18 and TRBJ1-2; no reliable D call. The ends were cut back, 2 bases at V and 6 bases at J, with 10 bases in the middle. Germline V gene sequence: CDR1 KGHSH, CDR2 LQKENI. This CDR3 is built from 13 residues. CDR3 amino acids: CASSPGVDDGYTF. In DNA form, the CDR3 reads TGTGCCAGCTCACCAGGGGTCGACGATGGCTACACCTTC.

This clonotype showed up many times. The chain joins TRBV20-1 to TRBJ1-5, with TRBD1 as a possible D gene (6 bases). CDR3 length: 13 residues. The V gene's germline CDR1 is DFQATT and CDR2 SNEGSKA (reference sequence). Trimming removed 5 bases from V and 3 bases from J, with 11 bases in between. CDR3 sequence reads: CSASDSFNQPQHF. In nucleotides, the CDR3 is TGCAGTGCTTCGGACAGCTTCAATCAGCCCCAGCATTTT.

Worth noting for this clonotype: Given a much more abundant clone one base away, this may be a read error. Likely a read error: the CDR3 ends without its conserved phenylalanine or tryptophan. The rearrangement uses TRBV6-1 and TRBJ1-6; D is perhaps TRBD1 (5 bases). CDR3 length: 15 amino acids. From germline, CDR1 is MNHNS and CDR2 SASEGT. Trimming removed 3 bases from V and 2 bases from J, with 8 bases in between. The CDR3 nucleotides read TGTGCCAGCAGTGATCGAGGGGCCTATAATTCACCCCTCCACCTT. It encodes CASSDRGAYNSPLHL.

Concerning this clonotype itself: Germline is not matched at one junction end, which may reflect a read error. The genes are TRBV5-1 and TRBJ2-1; D is unclear. CDR3 length equals 11 residues. From germline, CDR1 is SGHRS and CDR2 YFSETQ. The CDR3 nucleotides read TGCGCCAGCGGCTTGAACAATGAGCAGTTCTTC. This sequence encodes CASGLNNEQFF.

This clonotype was seen ten or more times. The chain combines TRBV5-1 with TRBJ2-2; no reliable D call. CDR1 and CDR2 from the germline V gene are SGHRS and YFSETQ. Trimming took off 1 base at V and 6 bases at J, with 4 bases between the two ends. The CDR3 has 12 residues. The chain's CDR3 is CASSLLPGELFF. The CDR3 region has the DNA TGCGCCAGCAGCTTGCTCCCCGGGGAGCTGTTTTTT.

This clonotype was counted many times. The chain recombines TRBV19 with TRBJ1-1; TRBD1 aligns across 10 bases. The germline V gene encodes CDR1 LNHDA and CDR2 SQIVND (reference sequence). The J segment lost 2 bases and the V segment lost 4 bases, leaving 4 bases of the junction unmatched. The CDR3 is 15 residues long. The CDR3 bases are TGTGCCAGTAGTACCAGACAGGGGGCCAACACTGAAGCTTTCTTT. It encodes CASSTRQGANTEAFF.

The rearrangement links TRBV27 to TRBJ1-1, with D maybe TRBD1 (5 bases). CDR3 size: 12 residues. CDR1 and CDR2 from the germline V gene are MNHEY and SMNVEV (reference sequence). Trimming pared 3 bases from V and 9 bases from J, leaving 11 bases between. The CDR3 sequence is CASSLGGGKAFF. The CDR3 coding sequence is TGTGCCAGCAGTTTGGGCGGGGGGAAAGCTTTCTTT.

This clonotype occurred a few times. The CDR3 DNA is TGCGCCAGCAGCCTAGGACCGATACGTGGCTACACCTTC. Amino acids: CASSLGPIRGYTF. The chain links TRBV4-1 to TRBJ1-2; D call uncertain. V gave up 4 bases and J gave up 7 bases, with 13 bases separating them. The germline V gene encodes CDR1 MGHRA and CDR2 YSYEKL. CDR3 length: 13 residues.

The table lists this clonotype with many counts. The chain uses TRBV2 and TRBJ2-1, with D possibly TRBD1 on 5 matching bases. The germline gives CDR1 SNHLY, CDR2 FYNNEI. V was clipped by 3 bases and J by 0 bases, with 9 bases between them. The CDR3 runs 15 residues. CDR3 loop: CASSDQGGSYNEQFF. The CDR3 DNA is TGTGCCAGCAGTGATCAGGGCGGCTCCTACAATGAGCAGTTCTTC.

In its sample, this clonotype was seen many times. This chain joins TRBV20-1 and TRBJ2-7; 10 bases line up with TRBD2. V was pared by 7 bases and J by 4 bases, with 13 bases of the junction left unmatched. The V gene's germline CDR1 is DFQATT and CDR2 SNEGSKA (reference sequence). The length of the CDR3 is 15 residues. In DNA form, the CDR3 reads TGCAGTGGTGGGACTAGCGACTCGGGGAGGTACGAGCAGTACTTC. It yields the protein CSGGTSDSGRYEQYF.

The V and J genes are TRBV2 and TRBJ2-7; 10 bases align to TRBD1. Per the germline V gene, CDR1 is SNHLY and CDR2 is FYNNEI. There are 15 residues in the CDR3. The J segment lost 6 bases and the V segment lost 6 bases, leaving 11 bases of the junction unmatched. The CDR3 region is CASSGFGQGVSEQYF. The CDR3 DNA follows: TGTGCCAGCAGCGGATTTGGACAGGGGGTCAGCGAGCAGTACTTC.

The gene calls are TRBV20-1 and TRBJ1-4, with D possibly TRBD1 on 5 matching bases. V was shortened by 6 bases and J by 2 bases, with 7 bases between the two germline ends. The CDR3 consists of 12 residues. Looked up from germline, CDR1 is DFQATT and CDR2 is SNEGSKA (reference sequence). The CDR3: CSAGGTNEKLFF. The CDR3 DNA is TGCAGTGCCGGGGGGACTAATGAAAAACTGTTTTTT.

Note on this clonotype: With a far larger clone one base away, a read error is the likely cause. The V gene is TRBV20-1, the J gene TRBJ2-4; TRBD1 is a possible D gene (5 bases). The CDR3 is made up of 13 amino acids. Germline CDR1 and CDR2: DFQATT and SNEGSKA (reference sequence). Trimming cost V 5 bases and J 13 bases, with 21 bases left between them. As DNA, the CDR3 is TGCAGTGCTGGGGCCAGACAGTACAATGAGCAGTACTTC. It specifies CSAGARQYNEQYF.

This clonotype showed up many times. The rearrangement joins TRBV7-3 to TRBJ2-3, with 10 bases lining up with TRBD2. Germline assignment: CDR1 SGHTA and CDR2 FQGTGA. The CDR3 runs 15 residues. V trimming: 6 bases; J trimming: 1 base; junction bases outside the gene matches: 4. This chain's CDR3 is CASSRTSGGTDTQYF. The CDR3 region has the DNA TGTGCCAGCAGTCGGACTAGCGGAGGCACAGATACGCAGTATTTT. Full variable domain (remainder filled in from reference TRBV7-3 and TRBJ2-3): GAGVSQTPSNKVTEKGKYVELRCDPISGHTALYWYRQSLGQGPEFLIYFQGTGAADDSGLPNDRFFAVRPEGSVSTLKIQRTERGDSAVYLCASSRTSGGTDTQYFGPGTRLTVL.

The chain uses TRBV12-3 or TRBV12-4 and TRBJ2-5; 10 positions agree with TRBD1. V lost 0 bases to trimming and J lost 5 bases; unmatched junction nucleotides: 3. The CDR3 is 15 residues long. Written as DNA, the CDR3 is TGTGCCAGCAGTTTAGCGGGGACAGGGGCCGAGACCCAGTACTTC. Protein: CASSLAGTGAETQYF.

This clonotype was found many times. J is TRBJ2-2 and V is TRBV7-2; the D gene could be TRBD1 or TRBD2 (5 bases each). The germline gives CDR1 SGHTA, CDR2 FQGNSA. Between the trimmed V and J ends, which lost 5 bases and 4 bases, there was a span of 11 bases. CDR3 length equals 14 residues. CDR3 coding DNA: TGTGCCAGCAGCCTGGGACCGACCACCGGGGAGCTGTTTTTT. Protein: CASSLGPTTGELFF.